This T cell receptor (beta chain) was identified during a study of response to subunit inactivated influenza vaccine (dated by TCRdb to the late 2010s). Study-wide context: Deep quantitative T cell receptor repertoire profiling was used in the study to track responses to a trivalent subunit inactivated influenza vaccine.

Libraries were built with RT-PCR. TCRdb names Illumina HiSeq 2500 as the instrument used. TCRdb cleaned the public reads at Q25 with fastp, built clones with MiXCR and kept in-frame beta chains. Every distinct CDR3 protein forms one entry, paired with its most common genes and DNA. Within this sample are around 570,000 distinct CDR3 sequences, with around 8% of them counted one time only. 10% to 15% of the sample rests with the top ten. This clonotype was counted ten times or more. No cognate antigen has been identified for it. Qualities for individual bases were not recorded, and no much larger clone is one base off. The paper as a whole reports these results and caveats: According to the authors, only a limited number of new T cells may be recruited by each seasonal influenza vaccination.

CDR1 and CDR2, looked up from the germline V gene (reference sequence), are LNHNV and YYDKDF. The CDR3 contains 15 residues, cysteine and phenylalanine counted. Just the 45-base CDR3 DNA is kept, in frame starting at base 1. V sheds 1 base and J sheds 9 bases, leaving 16 bases between their ends. The clonotype originates from a man aged 45-69 years who received an inactivated influenza vaccine. Donor details come from another sample of the same person, matched by shared clones. Recombination linked TRBV15 to TRBJ1-5; the D gene is possibly TRBD1, with 5 bases matching. This specimen was PBMCs from blood, taken about 24 months after vaccination. The sequence in DNA is TGTGCCACCAGCAGAGTTTCAGGGAGTTTTGGGCCCCAGCATTTT. It translates as CATSRVSGSFGPQHF.